This record looks at one T cell receptor (beta chain) sequence and its context. This CDR3 region has 15 residues. Trimming left V 7 bases short and J 3 bases short, with 21 bases between. Germline CDR1 reads GTSNPN; CDR2 reads SVGIG (reference sequence). This specimen comes from a study of blood T cell repertoires in COVID-19. The assay was immunoSEQ multiplex PCR, and TCRdb's table has in-frame clones only and misses some. This sample carries just over 650,000 clones, 75% to 90% of them seen once, and the ten largest clones take more than 0.25%. This TCR came from a woman under 30 with acute or convalescent COVID-19. The chain joins TRBV30 to TRBJ1-1, with D possibly matching TRBD1 (5 bases). The sequencing sample was made of peripheral blood. CDR3 loop: CAYSVALTADTEAFF. CDR3 DNA: TGTGCCTACTCCGTAGCCCTGACAGCCGACACTGAAGCTTTCTTT.